The 26 T cell receptor beta chains presented below share a single source sample, sequenced in a study of cytomegalovirus exposure and HLA in healthy donors. The method was immunoSEQ multiplex PCR; TCRdb's version includes in-frame clones alone and lacks a portion of them. This sample has roughly 77,000 clones, with 95% found just once. Sequencing used PBMCs. Receptor source: a woman younger than 35 in good health and CMV-seronegative.

This chain connects TRBV11-3 to TRBJ1-1, with a possible D match to TRBD1 (6 bases). CDR1 is SGHNT and CDR2 is YENEEA in the germline V gene. V lost 4 bases to trimming and J lost 7 bases, with 10 bases between them. The CDR3 sequence is 12 residues long. This CDR3 is CASSSGAGEAFF. In nucleotides, the CDR3 is TGTGCCAGCAGCTCAGGGGCGGGTGAAGCTTTCTTT.

The V call is TRBV7-9, the J call TRBJ1-2; D not resolved. The V end lost 6 bases, the J end lost 2 bases, and 16 bases lay between the germline ends. Germline CDR1 is SEHNR and CDR2 is FQNEAQ (reference sequence). The CDR3 runs to 15 residues. The CDR3 coding sequence is TGTGCCAGCAGATCGCCAGGAGAGGGCAACTATGGCTACACCTTC. It translates to CASRSPGEGNYGYTF.

The chain has TRBV11-3 and TRBJ2-1, with D possibly matching TRBD2 (5 bases). With 5 bases removed from V and 0 bases from J, the gap between germline ends came to 11 bases. The germline CDR1 and CDR2 sequences are SGHNT and YENEEA. CDR3 length equals 15 residues. The CDR3 sequence: CASSPGRSSYNEQFF. The CDR3 DNA is TGTGCCAGCAGCCCGGGAAGGAGCTCCTACAATGAGCAGTTCTTC.

The genes are TRBV7-2 and TRBJ2-5, with D uncertain. This CDR3 is 12 amino acids long. Germline lookup yields CDR1 SGHTA and CDR2 FQGNSA. Trimming took 5 bases from V and 1 from J, leaving 5 bases between them. For the CDR3, the DNA is TGTGCCAGCAGCCTCCTCCAAGAGACCCAGTACTTC. Protein product: CASSLLQETQYF.

The CDR3 loop reads CASSFGSDEKLFF. In DNA, the CDR3 is TGTGCCAGCAGCTTTGGCAGTGATGAAAAACTGTTTTTT. The genes are TRBV7-2 and TRBJ1-4; D not resolved. V lost 3 bases to trimming and J lost 6 bases, with 8 bases between them. Germline V gives CDR1 SGHTA, CDR2 FQGNSA. CDR3 length equals 13 residues. Using reference TRBV7-2 and TRBJ1-4 for the parts outside the CDR3, the full variable domain is GAGVSQSPSNKVTEKGKDVELRCDPISGHTALYWYRQSLGQGLEFLIYFQGNSAPDKSGLPSDRFSAERTGGSVSTLTIQRTQQEDSAVYLCASSFGSDEKLFFGSGTQLSVL.

The chain's CDR3 is CASSLASGGPGELFF. The CDR3 region has the DNA TGCGCCAGCAGCTTGGCCAGCGGGGGGCCCGGGGAGCTGTTTTTT. The J gene is TRBJ2-2, the V gene TRBV5-1; 9 nucleotides line up with TRBD2. The CDR3 runs to 15 residues. The V gene end was trimmed by 0 bases and the J gene end by 6 bases; junction bases not matched to a gene: 3. Germline V gene lookup returns CDR1 SGHRS and CDR2 YFSETQ.

V usage is TRBV10-3 and J usage is TRBJ1-5, with 9 positions matching TRBD1. From germline, CDR1 is ENHRY and CDR2 SYGVKD. The CDR3 is 14 residues long. The V and J ends lost 6 bases and 3 bases, in that order; junction bases with no gene match: 3. CDR3 DNA: TGTGCCATCAGGGACAGGGGAGACAATCAGCCCCAGCATTTT. Translation gives CAIRDRGDNQPQHF.

The V call is TRBV5-1, the J call TRBJ1-4; D is unclear. This CDR3 is 15 amino acids long. V lost 0 bases and J 0 bases, leaving 6 bases between the germline ends. Per the germline V gene, CDR1 is SGHRS and CDR2 is YFSETQ. The CDR3 DNA is TGCGCCAGCAGCTTGGCCCGTGCAACTAATGAAAAACTGTTTTTT. This sequence encodes CASSLARATNEKLFF. Full variable domain (missing parts from reference TRBV5-1 and TRBJ1-4): KAGVTQTPRYLIKTRGQQVTLSCSPISGHRSVSWYQQTPGQGLQFLFEYFSETQRNKGNFPGRFSGRQFSNSRSEMNVSTLELGDSALYLCASSLARATNEKLFFGSGTQLSVL.

The J gene is TRBJ2-1, the V gene TRBV5-1; D may be TRBD2 (6 bases). The CDR3 consists of 18 residues. V was clipped by 0 bases and J by 2 bases, with 18 bases between them. Germline V gene sequence: CDR1 SGHRS, CDR2 YFSETQ. CDR3 coding DNA: TGCGCCAGCAGCTTGGTTAATCTTCGGGACTGGACCTACAATGAGCAGTTCTTC. Translation gives CASSLVNLRDWTYNEQFF.

This chain links TRBV5-5 with TRBJ1-5; D is unresolved. Germline CDR1 is SGHKS and CDR2 is YYEKEE (reference sequence). Trimming removed 2 bases from V and 7 bases from J, with 7 bases in between. The CDR3 runs 12 residues. CDR3 loop: CASSFEGQPQHF. DNA for the CDR3: TGTGCCAGCAGCTTTGAGGGACAGCCCCAGCATTTT.

The chain employs TRBV5-6 and TRBJ1-2, with D possibly TRBD1 on 5 matching bases. Germline V gene lookup returns CDR1 SGHDT and CDR2 YYEEEE. Trimming removed 2 bases at V and 3 bases at J, with 14 bases between. CDR3 length: 15 amino acids. The CDR3 sequence is CASSFFSTEHYGYTF. CDR3 sequence (DNA): TGTGCCAGCAGCTTCTTTTCGACAGAACACTATGGCTACACCTTC.

This clone was recorded only once. The chain links TRBV7-2 to TRBJ2-3; 12 bases fit TRBD2. The CDR3 length is 17 residues. CDR1 and CDR2 from the germline V gene are SGHTA and FQGNSA. Losses at the gene ends were 5 bases for V and 0 bases for J; bases not matched to a gene: 6. CDR3 loop: CASSRGLAGTSTDTQYF. The CDR3 nucleotides read TGTGCCAGCAGCCGTGGACTAGCGGGGACTAGCACAGATACGCAGTATTTT.

J is TRBJ1-1 and V is TRBV9; D may be TRBD1 (6 bases). V was cut by 1 base and J by 6 bases, with 19 bases left in between. The germline CDR1 and CDR2 sequences are SGDLS and YYNGEE. The CDR3 sequence is 16 residues long. CDR3 nucleotides: TGTGCCAGCAGCGTATCTCCACAGGGTAGAGCTTCTGAAGCTTTCTTT. Protein sequence: CASSVSPQGRASEAFF.

The V and J genes are TRBV7-2 and TRBJ2-2; D is unresolved. Germline V CDR1 and CDR2: SGHTA, FQGNSA. The CDR3 loop spans 14 amino acids. V was cut by 4 bases and J by 0 bases, with 6 bases left in between. The CDR3 loop is CASSSVTNTGELFF. Written as DNA, the CDR3 is TGTGCCAGCAGCTCTGTTACGAACACCGGGGAGCTGTTTTTT.

A single count supports this clone. The rearrangement links TRBV6-6 to TRBJ1-6; 7 bases match TRBD1. CDR3 size: 16 residues. Germline CDR1 is MNHNY and CDR2 is SVGAGI (reference sequence). The V gene end was trimmed by 4 bases and the J gene end by 11 bases; junction bases not matched to a gene: 14. CDR3 sequence: CASSSPDRAPSTPLHF. DNA of the CDR3: TGTGCCAGCAGTTCCCCCGACAGGGCGCCATCGACACCCCTCCACTTT.

In this sample, this clone turned up once. This chain uses TRBV7-6 with TRBJ1-4, with 9 bases that match TRBD1. The trim removed 6 bases at V and 7 bases at J, leaving 6 bases unmatched. The length of the CDR3 is 14 residues. Looked up from germline, CDR1 is SGHVS and CDR2 is FNYEAQ. CDR3 nucleotides: TGTGCCAGCAGTTTGGGACAGGGTGGTGAAAAACTGTTTTTT. Amino acids: CASSLGQGGEKLFF.

V is TRBV28 and J is TRBJ1-1; D is uncertain. Germline loops: CDR1 MDHEN, CDR2 SYDVKM. The CDR3 contains 12 residues. Trimming cost V 11 bases and J 3 bases, with 13 bases left between them. The CDR3 region has the DNA TGTGCCTGCTTAAGTGGGCACACTGAAGCTTTCTTT. This translates into CACLSGHTEAFF.

V usage is TRBV9 and J usage is TRBJ2-3; tentatively, D is TRBD2 (5 bases). The CDR3 spans 13 residues. CDR1 is SGDLS and CDR2 is YYNGEE in the germline V gene. Trimming removed 3 bases at V and 2 bases at J, with 7 bases between. CDR3 loop: CASSGRDTDTQYF. As DNA, the CDR3 is TGTGCCAGCAGCGGTCGGGACACAGATACGCAGTATTTT.

The chain has TRBV7-2 and TRBJ1-2; D ambiguous. CDR1 SGHTA and CDR2 FQGNSA come from the germline V gene. Trimming removed 2 bases at V and 4 bases at J, with 17 bases between. The CDR3 spans 16 residues. The CDR3 DNA reads TGTGCCAGCAGCTTACCGAGTGGGGAGATTGGCTATGGCTACACCTTC. This gives the protein CASSLPSGEIGYGYTF.

In its sample, this clone was seen once. The J gene is TRBJ2-7, the V gene TRBV7-6; 9 positions agree with TRBD1. Trimming took 8 bases from V and 4 from J; bases not matched to a gene: 12. The CDR3 covers 15 residues. The germline CDR1 and CDR2 sequences are SGHVS and FNYEAQ. This chain's CDR3 is CASASTSGTGYEQYF. The CDR3 DNA is TGTGCCAGCGCATCCACTTCCGGGACAGGGTACGAGCAGTACTTC.

The J gene is TRBJ2-1, the V gene TRBV29-1, with 10 bases identical to TRBD1. This CDR3 spans 16 amino acids. Per the germline V gene, CDR1 is SQVTM and CDR2 is ANQGSEA. With V trimmed by 0 bases and J by 4 bases, 6 bases remained unmatched. DNA of the CDR3: TGCAGCGTTGAAGATCCCGGGACAGGGGTTTACAATGAGCAGTTCTTC. Translation gives CSVEDPGTGVYNEQFF.

The V and J genes are TRBV10-1 and TRBJ2-3; possibly TRBD2 for D (6 bases). The germline gives CDR1 WNHNN, CDR2 SYGVQD (reference sequence). Trimming cost V 6 bases and J 4 bases, with 20 bases left between them. The CDR3 runs 16 residues. CDR3 amino acids: CASSGGGGKSADTQYF. Written as DNA, the CDR3 is TGCGCCAGCAGCGGAGGCGGCGGGAAGTCTGCAGATACGCAGTATTTT.

V is TRBV27 and J is TRBJ1-1, with a possible D match to TRBD1 (5 bases). This CDR3 contains 14 residues. The V gene's germline CDR1 is MNHEY and CDR2 SMNVEV (reference sequence). V shed 2 bases and J shed 5 bases, with 12 bases lying between them. This chain's CDR3 is CASSLTRGGTEAFF. CDR3 DNA: TGTGCCAGCAGTTTAACCCGCGGGGGGACTGAAGCTTTCTTT.

This clone was recorded only once. V and J are TRBV5-1 and TRBJ2-7; TRBD1 matches 8 bases. The CDR3 is made up of 14 amino acids. Germline V lookup: CDR1 SGHRS, CDR2 YFSETQ. J was trimmed by 2 bases and V by 7 bases; bases with no gene match: 8. CDR3 residues: CASAAGTGPYEQYF. DNA for the CDR3: TGCGCCAGCGCGGCCGGGACAGGCCCCTACGAGCAGTACTTC.

CDR3 nucleotide sequence: TGTGCCAGCAGCTCGACAGGGGGCGGAAACACTGAAGCTTTCTTT. Its protein product is CASSSTGGGNTEAFF. This chain uses TRBV6-6 with TRBJ1-1; 10 positions match TRBD1. The length of the CDR3 is 15 residues. Germline V CDR1 and CDR2: MNHNY, SVGAGI (reference sequence). The ends lost 6 bases at V and 2 bases at J; junction bases unmatched: 6.

The chain recombines TRBV5-4 with TRBJ2-5; 14 bases match TRBD2. Germline CDR1 reads SGHNT; CDR2 reads YYREEE (reference sequence). The V gene end was trimmed by 4 bases and the J gene end by 1 base; junction bases not matched to a gene: 3. The CDR3 loop spans 16 amino acids. CDR3 protein: CASSPGTSGGQETQYF. In DNA form, the CDR3 reads TGTGCCAGCAGCCCCGGGACTAGCGGGGGCCAAGAGACCCAGTACTTC.